This paragraph covers one TCR beta chain sequence. Cohort allocation depended upon clinical history that participants reported. The CDR3 consists of 14 residues. V was pared by 4 bases and J by 2 bases, with 4 bases of the junction left unmatched. CDR1 SGHRS and CDR2 YFSETQ come from the germline V gene. Methods used by the authors: Reference gene primer amplification in the assay estimated nucleated cell counts. Clones were read by immunoSEQ multiplex PCR, and TCRdb kept only the in-frame ones, dropping some. The DNA gave D and trimming, while V, J and clone size come from that table. The repertoire holds some 150,000 clones, with roughly 90% as singletons. The data were taken from a study of blood T cell repertoires in COVID-19. Study overall: The cDNA or gDNA used as material had been derived from T cells, B-cell-depleted T cells, or PBMCs.

What was sequenced was PBMCs or T cells enriched from blood (not recorded which). The chain joins TRBV5-1 to TRBJ2-3; 7 bases match TRBD1. This clonotype was obtained from a woman in her twenties or thirties with acute COVID-19. Here the CDR3 DNA reads TGCGCCAGCAGCCCACAGGGGCCCACAGATACGCAGTATTTT. Translated: CASSPQGPTDTQYF. Supplemented by reference TRBV5-1 and TRBJ2-3, the full variable domain reads KAGVTQTPRYLIKTRGQQVTLSCSPISGHRSVSWYQQTPGQGLQFLFEYFSETQRNKGNFPGRFSGRQFSNSRSEMNVSTLELGDSALYLCASSPQGPTDTQYFGPGTRLTVL.